This TCR beta chain was identified during a study of CD8 T cells in Susac syndrome. The authors sequenced TCR beta from blood CD8+ and CD4+ T cells. It was negative isolation that provided the CD8+ and CD4+ T cells, whereas TEMRA cells were enriched by FACS. The length of the CDR3 is 13 residues. CDR1 is LGHNA, CDR2 YSLEER, per germline. V shed 1 base and J shed 7 bases, with 8 bases lying between them. RNA, at about 0.5 to 1 ug, was reverse transcribed with random hexamers. The method of amplification for TCR beta CDR3 was immunoSEQ multiplex PCR, covering 54 Vbeta and 13 Jbeta. Each CDR3 protein gets one entry after TCRdb re-called the immunoSEQ multiplex PCR reads with MiXCR. The sample carries about 300,000 distinct CDR3 sequences, around 85% recorded once.

Sample: CD8+ T cells from PBMCs. V is TRBV4-3 and J is TRBJ1-5, with D unresolved. This receptor was identified in a human donor with multiple sclerosis. The CDR3 here is CASSQGLEQPQHF. In DNA form, the CDR3 reads TGCGCCAGCAGCCAAGGCCTCGAGCAGCCCCAGCATTTT.